A single sample is the source of the 13 T cell receptor beta chains below, sequenced in a study of CD8+ T cells in alopecia areata. This sample's treatment: oral pan-JAK inhibitor, 5-10 mg twice daily. cDNA serving as the sequencing template came from extracted, reverse transcribed RNA. TCRdb's table, derived via immunoSEQ multiplex PCR, lists solely in-frame clones and lacks some. This table holds about 120,000 clones, roughly 56% found once. Sample: CD4+ T cells sorted from blood, taken at week 24, from a patient treated with tofacitinib. Every receptor here comes from a human donor with alopecia areata.

The chain couples TRBV4-1 to TRBJ2-6; D may be TRBD2 (6 bases). Trimming took off 2 bases at V and 2 bases at J, with 10 bases between the two ends. This CDR3 spans 16 amino acids. In germline, CDR1 is MGHRA, CDR2 YSYEKL. DNA for the CDR3: TGCGCCAGCAGCCAACTGGAGGGACCTGGGGCCAACGTCCTGACTTTC. Translation: CASSQLEGPGANVLTF.

V and J are TRBV7-9 and TRBJ2-7; no reliable D call. This CDR3 is built from 11 residues. CDR1 is SEHNR and CDR2 is FQNEAQ in the germline V gene (reference sequence). V was pared by 0 bases and J by 5 bases, with 2 bases between. The CDR3 loop reads CASSLANEQYF. Here the CDR3 DNA reads TGTGCCAGCAGCTTAGCCAACGAGCAGTACTTC. Variable domain in full (rest from reference TRBV7-9 and TRBJ2-7): DTGVSQNPRHKITKRGQNVTFRCDPISEHNRLYWYRQTLGQGPEFLTYFQNEAQLEKSRLLSDRFSAERPKGSFSTLEIQRTEQGDSAMYLCASSLANEQYFGPGTRLTVT.

The chain has TRBV7-2 and TRBJ2-3; no clear D. The CDR3 has 12 amino acids. CDR1 and CDR2 from the germline V gene are SGHTA and FQGNSA. Trimming removed 5 bases at V and 3 bases at J, with 6 bases between. The CDR3: CASSDNTDTQYF. The CDR3 DNA reads as TGTGCCAGCAGCGACAATACAGATACGCAGTATTTT.

The rearrangement links TRBV30 to TRBJ1-4; 8 bases fit TRBD1. This CDR3 has 15 amino acids. The J segment lost 7 bases and the V segment lost 0 bases, leaving 7 bases of the junction unmatched. Germline V gene sequence: CDR1 GTSNPN, CDR2 SVGIG (reference sequence). DNA of the CDR3: TGTGCCTGGAGTGTACAGGGGGTTGGGGGTGAAAAACTGTTTTTT. Translating gives CAWSVQGVGGEKLFF.

This clone has a single count. The chain combines TRBV4-1 with TRBJ2-2, with a weak D call TRBD2 (6 bases). Trimming took off 4 bases at V and 4 bases at J, with 16 bases between the two ends. From germline, CDR1 is MGHRA and CDR2 YSYEKL. The CDR3 sequence is 16 residues long. As DNA, the CDR3 is TGCGCCAGCAGCCTAAGGCAGTTCGGGGGCACCGGGGAGCTGTTTTTT. Its translation: CASSLRQFGGTGELFF.

The V and J genes are TRBV6-1 and TRBJ2-7, with 8 bases identical to TRBD1. J was trimmed by 3 bases and V by 11 bases; bases with no gene match: 6. Germline V gene lookup returns CDR1 MNHNS and CDR2 SASEGT. This CDR3 has 12 amino acids. The CDR3 region has the DNA TGTGCCGGATCGACAGGGGTCTACGAGCAGTACTTC. Encoded protein: CAGSTGVYEQYF.

This chain joins TRBV14 and TRBJ2-1, with no clear D. V gave up 1 base and J gave up 0 bases, with 10 bases separating them. Looked up from germline, CDR1 is SGHDN and CDR2 is FVKESK. CDR3 length equals 16 residues. The CDR3 spells CASSQVLGRSYNEQFF. The DNA of the CDR3 is TGTGCCAGCAGCCAAGTACTGGGTCGCTCCTACAATGAGCAGTTCTTC.

The gene calls are TRBV15 and TRBJ1-3; TRBD1 matches at 9 bases. This CDR3 comprises 17 residues. With V trimmed by 4 bases and J by 1 base, 8 bases remained unmatched. Germline CDR1 and CDR2: LNHNV and YYDKDF (reference sequence). CDR3 protein: CATSNRDRAFSGNTIYF. Here the CDR3 DNA reads TGTGCCACCAGCAACCGGGACAGGGCCTTTTCTGGAAACACCATATATTTT.

The J gene is TRBJ1-1, the V gene TRBV9; a possible D gene is TRBD1 (6 bases). V was pared by 4 bases and J by 0 bases, with 13 bases between. The CDR3 is 15 residues long. The germline CDR1 and CDR2 sequences are SGDLS and YYNGEE. CDR3 protein: CASSTRQAMNTEAFF. The CDR3 coding sequence is TGTGCCAGCAGCACCCGACAGGCGATGAACACTGAAGCTTTCTTT.

This chain links TRBV29-1 with TRBJ2-5; D is unclear. Germline assignment: CDR1 SQVTM and CDR2 ANQGSEA. The CDR3 is 11 amino acids. V lost 7 bases, J lost 4 bases, and 10 bases lay in between. This CDR3 is CSAYLGETQYF. In nucleotides, the CDR3 is TGCAGCGCCTACCTGGGAGAGACCCAGTACTTC.

This chain joins TRBV5-1 and TRBJ2-7; D could derive from TRBD1 or TRBD2 (5 bases each). CDR1 is SGHRS, CDR2 YFSETQ, per germline. This CDR3 is 17 amino acids long. V gave up 0 bases and J gave up 1 base, with 17 bases separating them. CDR3 loop: CASSLAPRGVGSYEQYF. Here the CDR3 DNA reads TGCGCCAGCAGCTTGGCCCCACGAGGGGTAGGGTCCTACGAGCAGTACTTC.

This chain connects TRBV4-3 to TRBJ2-3, with D possibly being TRBD1 (5 bases). CDR1 is LGHNA, CDR2 YSLEER, per germline. Between the trimmed V and J ends, which lost 0 bases and 5 bases, there was a span of 15 bases. The CDR3 extends over 16 amino acids. CDR3 in DNA: TGCGCCAGCAGCCAAGAGGCCCGCTCGACAGTAGATACGCAGTATTTT. Its translation is CASSQEARSTVDTQYF.

Written as DNA, the CDR3 is TGCAGCGTTGAAGGACGACAACAGATCTACGAGCAGTACTTC. Protein: CSVEGRQQIYEQYF. The gene calls are TRBV29-1 and TRBJ2-7, with D hard to call. Trimming took 1 base from V and 3 from J, leaving 13 bases between them. The CDR3 sequence is 14 residues long. Germline CDR1 reads SQVTM; CDR2 reads ANQGSEA.